This T cell receptor (beta chain) is drawn from a study of blood T cell repertoires in COVID-19. Looking at the study overall: Material from acute and convalescent COVID-19 was sourced from the United States, Italy and Spain.

Under the authors' procedure: Estimated nucleated cell counts came from reference gene primer amplification. TCRdb's copy holds only in-frame clones and misses some; the assay was immunoSEQ multiplex PCR. That table gives V, J and clone size, and the DNA gave D and trimming. The data contain 350,000 or so clones, around 83% of them singletons. The length of the CDR3 is 14 residues. The V segment lost 7 bases and the J segment 7 bases; nucleotides outside the gene matches: 9. The material sequenced was peripheral blood. The V call is TRBV6-7, the J call TRBJ1-4; 7 bases are shared with TRBD1. TRBV6-7 has ORF status, its function being uncertain. The sequence was obtained from a man younger than 45 with active or convalescent COVID-19. The CDR3 is CASNPTGVGEKLFF. The CDR3 DNA follows: TGTGCCAGCAACCCAACAGGGGTGGGTGAAAAACTGTTTTTT.